This T cell receptor (beta chain) is from a study of human T cells and chemical hapten exposure. TCRdb fed the RACE reads into MiXCR, producing one record per CDR3 protein. The data contain about 94,000 distinct CDR3 sequences, about a tenth of them singletons. CDR3 size: 17 residues. Per germline, CDR1 MDHEN and CDR2 SYDVKM. V shed 4 bases, J shed 5 bases, and the junction held 9 bases outside the gene matches. Time point defined: patch test 2, 6 weeks after DPC sensitization. As for treatment: therapeutic diphenylcyclopropenone sensitization with weekly scalp DPC. The J gene is TRBJ2-7, the V gene TRBV28; 15 bases match TRBD2. Sequenced material: whole blood, taken in connection with sensitization to the hapten diphenylcyclopropenone (DPC). The clonotype was recovered from a woman between 35 and 50 years old with alopecia areata. Some clones in this sample may be carry-over from other donors' samples. This chain's CDR3 is CASSSPGLAGGSHEQYF. The CDR3 bases are TGTGCCAGCAGTTCTCCGGGACTAGCGGGAGGAAGCCACGAGCAGTACTTC.